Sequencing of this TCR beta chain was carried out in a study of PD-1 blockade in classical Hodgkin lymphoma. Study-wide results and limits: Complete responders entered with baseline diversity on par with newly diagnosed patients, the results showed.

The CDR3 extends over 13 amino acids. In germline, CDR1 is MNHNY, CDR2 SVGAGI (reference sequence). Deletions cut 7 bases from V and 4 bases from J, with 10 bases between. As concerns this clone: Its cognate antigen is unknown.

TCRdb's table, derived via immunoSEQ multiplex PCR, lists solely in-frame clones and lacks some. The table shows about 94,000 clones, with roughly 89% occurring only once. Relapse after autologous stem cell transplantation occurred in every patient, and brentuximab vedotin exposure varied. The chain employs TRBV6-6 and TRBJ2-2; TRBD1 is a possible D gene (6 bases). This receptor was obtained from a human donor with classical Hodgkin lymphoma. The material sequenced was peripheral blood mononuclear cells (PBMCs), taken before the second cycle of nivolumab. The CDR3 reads CASTYRVTGELFF. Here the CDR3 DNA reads TGTGCCAGCACCTACAGGGTCACCGGGGAGCTGTTTTTT.